Ten or more counts support the clone carrying this T cell receptor beta chain. Its antigen is unknown. These data belong to a study of HIV-infected patients and healthy controls. Study at large: CD8 counts did not change consistently during early therapy; the CD4:CD8 ratio climbed slightly. All patients had undetectable virus after a further year of therapy, most of the 16 by the second bleed. Study-wide findings and caveats: HIV-infected patients shared fewer CDR3 sequences between individuals than healthy controls.

Reverse transcription used around 500 ng RNA and constant-region primers for alpha and beta. Separate chain-specific third strand synthesis with multiplexing indices produced the alpha and beta libraries. Ligation attached cDNA to a 5' RACE adapter that carried a random hexamer and SP2 site. TCRdb passed the 5' RACE reads through MiXCR, listing each CDR3 protein once. The sample holds more than 15,000 distinct CDR3 sequences, 8.5% to 9% seen once. Follow-up blood was drawn about 14 weeks, roughly three months, after antiretroviral therapy began. The repertoire came from unfractionated whole blood and reflected all unsorted peripheral T cells. The V gene's germline CDR1 is SGHTA and CDR2 FQGTGA. V trimming: 1 base; J trimming: 6 bases; junction bases outside the gene matches: 2. The CDR3 is 15 amino acids.

This sequence was found in an adult with HIV infection. This chain joins TRBV7-3 and TRBJ2-1; the match to TRBD1 covers 11 bases. The material was blood, obtained during antiretroviral therapy. This CDR3 is CASSLIGTGGNEQFF. CDR3 DNA sequence: TGTGCCAGCAGCTTAATAGGGACAGGGGGCAATGAGCAGTTCTTC.